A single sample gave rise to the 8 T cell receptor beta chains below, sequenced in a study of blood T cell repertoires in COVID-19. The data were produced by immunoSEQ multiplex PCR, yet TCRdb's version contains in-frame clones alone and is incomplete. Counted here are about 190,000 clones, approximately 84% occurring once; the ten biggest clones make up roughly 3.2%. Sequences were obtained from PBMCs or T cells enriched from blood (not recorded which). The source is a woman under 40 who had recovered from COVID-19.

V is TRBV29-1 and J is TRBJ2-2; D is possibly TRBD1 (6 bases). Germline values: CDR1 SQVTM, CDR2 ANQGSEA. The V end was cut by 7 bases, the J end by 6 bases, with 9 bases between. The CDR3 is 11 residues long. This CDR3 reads CSAQGSGELFF. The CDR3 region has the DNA TGCAGCGCTCAGGGGTCCGGGGAGCTGTTTTTT.

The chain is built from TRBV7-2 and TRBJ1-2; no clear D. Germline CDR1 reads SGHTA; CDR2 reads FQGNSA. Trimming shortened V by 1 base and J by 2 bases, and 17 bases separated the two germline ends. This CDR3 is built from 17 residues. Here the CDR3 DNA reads TGTGCCAGCAGCTTAGGCGGGTCGGGAGGGTCGAACTATGGCTACACCTTC. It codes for CASSLGGSGGSNYGYTF.

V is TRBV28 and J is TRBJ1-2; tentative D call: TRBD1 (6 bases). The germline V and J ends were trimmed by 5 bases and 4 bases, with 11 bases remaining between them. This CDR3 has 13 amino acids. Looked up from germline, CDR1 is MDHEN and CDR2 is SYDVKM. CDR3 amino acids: CASSIDRTYGYTF. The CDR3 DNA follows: TGTGCCAGCAGTATAGACAGGACCTATGGCTACACCTTC.

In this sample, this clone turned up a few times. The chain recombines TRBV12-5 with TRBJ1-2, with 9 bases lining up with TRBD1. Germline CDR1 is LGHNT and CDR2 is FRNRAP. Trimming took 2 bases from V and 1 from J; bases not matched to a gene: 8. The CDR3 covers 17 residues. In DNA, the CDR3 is TGTGCTAGTGGTTTGCATCGTTACAGGGGGCTTAACTATGGCTACACCTTC. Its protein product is CASGLHRYRGLNYGYTF.

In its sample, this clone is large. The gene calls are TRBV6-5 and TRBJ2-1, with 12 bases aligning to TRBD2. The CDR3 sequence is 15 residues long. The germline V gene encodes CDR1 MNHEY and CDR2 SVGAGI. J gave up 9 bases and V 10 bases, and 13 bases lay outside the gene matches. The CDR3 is CAMGSGTSGLAEQFF. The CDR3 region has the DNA TGTGCCATGGGATCCGGGACTAGCGGGTTGGCTGAGCAGTTCTTC.

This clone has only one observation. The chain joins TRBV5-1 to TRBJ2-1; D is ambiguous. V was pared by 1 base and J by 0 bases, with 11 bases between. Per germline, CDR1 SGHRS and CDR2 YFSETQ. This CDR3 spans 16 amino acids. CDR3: CASSLHLISSYNEQFF. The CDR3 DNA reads TGCGCCAGCAGCTTGCACCTTATTAGCTCCTACAATGAGCAGTTCTTC.

In DNA, the CDR3 is TGTGCCAGCAGCTTAACCGGGACTAGCGGGAGCAACGAGCAGTACTTC. This encodes CASSLTGTSGSNEQYF. The chain links TRBV7-9 to TRBJ2-7; 14 nucleotides match TRBD2. The CDR3 extends over 16 amino acids. The V segment lost 2 bases and the J segment 5 bases; nucleotides outside the gene matches: 5. Germline V gene lookup returns CDR1 SEHNR and CDR2 FQNEAQ (reference sequence).

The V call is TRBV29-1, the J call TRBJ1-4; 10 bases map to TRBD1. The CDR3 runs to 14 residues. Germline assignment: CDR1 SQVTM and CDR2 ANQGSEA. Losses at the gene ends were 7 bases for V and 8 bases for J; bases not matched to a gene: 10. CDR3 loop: CSAARQGAREKLFF. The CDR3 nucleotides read TGCAGCGCCGCTCGACAGGGGGCGCGGGAAAAACTGTTTTTT.